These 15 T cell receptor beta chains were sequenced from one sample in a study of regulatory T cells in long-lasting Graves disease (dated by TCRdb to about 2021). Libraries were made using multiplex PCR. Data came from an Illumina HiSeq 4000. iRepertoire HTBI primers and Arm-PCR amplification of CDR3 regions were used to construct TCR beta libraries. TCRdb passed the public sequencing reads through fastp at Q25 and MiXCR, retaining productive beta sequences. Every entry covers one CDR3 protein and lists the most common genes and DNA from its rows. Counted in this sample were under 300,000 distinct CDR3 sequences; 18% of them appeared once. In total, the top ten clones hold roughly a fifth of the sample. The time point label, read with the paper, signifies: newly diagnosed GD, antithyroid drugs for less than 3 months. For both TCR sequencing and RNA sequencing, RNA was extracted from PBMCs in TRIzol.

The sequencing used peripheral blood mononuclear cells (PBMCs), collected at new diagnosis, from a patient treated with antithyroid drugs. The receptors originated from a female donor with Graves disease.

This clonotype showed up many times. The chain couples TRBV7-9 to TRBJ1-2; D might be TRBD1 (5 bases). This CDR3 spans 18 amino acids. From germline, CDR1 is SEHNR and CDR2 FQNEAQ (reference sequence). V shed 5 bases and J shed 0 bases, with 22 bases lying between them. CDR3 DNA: TGTGCCAGCAGCCACCTCCCGGGGGTAAAGGGAGCTAACTATGGCTACACCTTC. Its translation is CASSHLPGVKGANYGYTF. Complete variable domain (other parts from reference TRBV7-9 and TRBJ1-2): DTGVSQNPRHKITKRGQNVTFRCDPISEHNRLYWYRQTLGQGPEFLTYFQNEAQLEKSRLLSDRFSAERPKGSFSTLEIQRTEQGDSAMYLCASSHLPGVKGANYGYTFGSGTRLTVV.

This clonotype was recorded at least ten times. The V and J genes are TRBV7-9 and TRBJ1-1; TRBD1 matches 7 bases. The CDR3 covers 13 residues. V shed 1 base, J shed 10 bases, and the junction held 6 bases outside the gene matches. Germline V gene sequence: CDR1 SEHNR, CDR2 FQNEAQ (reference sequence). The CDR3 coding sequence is TGTGCCAGCAGCTTAGGCCAGGGGGGTACAGCTTTCTTT. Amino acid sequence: CASSLGQGGTAFF. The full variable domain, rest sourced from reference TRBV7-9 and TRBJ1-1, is DTGVSQNPRHKITKRGQNVTFRCDPISEHNRLYWYRQTLGQGPEFLTYFQNEAQLEKSRLLSDRFSAERPKGSFSTLEIQRTEQGDSAMYLCASSLGQGGTAFFGQGTRLTVV.

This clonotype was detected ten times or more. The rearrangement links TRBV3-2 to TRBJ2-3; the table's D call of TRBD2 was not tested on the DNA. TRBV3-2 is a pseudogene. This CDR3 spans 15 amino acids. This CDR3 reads CASSLPSGTTDTQYF. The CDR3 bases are TGTGCCAGCAGCCTGCCTAGCGGTACCACAGATACGCAGTATTTT.

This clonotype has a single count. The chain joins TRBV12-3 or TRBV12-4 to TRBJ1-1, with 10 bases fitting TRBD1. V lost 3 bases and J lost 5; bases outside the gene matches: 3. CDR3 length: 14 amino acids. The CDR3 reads CASSLRDRGTEAFF. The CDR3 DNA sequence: TGTGCCAGCAGTTTGCGGGACAGGGGTACTGAAGCTTTCTTT.

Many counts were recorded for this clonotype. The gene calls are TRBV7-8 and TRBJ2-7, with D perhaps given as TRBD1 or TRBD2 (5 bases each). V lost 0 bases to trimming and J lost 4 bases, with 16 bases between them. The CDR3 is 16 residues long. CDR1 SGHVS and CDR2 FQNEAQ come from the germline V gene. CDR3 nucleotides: TGTGCCAGCAGCTTAGCGGGACCTAGTCAGGAATACGAGCAGTACTTC. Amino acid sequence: CASSLAGPSQEYEQYF.

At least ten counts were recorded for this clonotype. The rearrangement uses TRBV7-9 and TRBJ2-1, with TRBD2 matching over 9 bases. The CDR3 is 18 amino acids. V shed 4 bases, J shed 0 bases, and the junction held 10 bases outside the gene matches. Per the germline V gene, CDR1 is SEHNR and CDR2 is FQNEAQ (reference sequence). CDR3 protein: CASSSDFAGGGSYNEQFF. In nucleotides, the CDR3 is TGTGCCAGCAGCTCCGACTTTGCGGGAGGGGGCTCCTACAATGAGCAGTTCTTC.

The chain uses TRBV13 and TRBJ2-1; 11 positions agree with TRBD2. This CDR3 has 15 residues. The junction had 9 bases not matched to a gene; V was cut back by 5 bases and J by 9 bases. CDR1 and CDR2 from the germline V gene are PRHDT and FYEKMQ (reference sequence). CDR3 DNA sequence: TGTGCCAGCAGCCCCCCGGGACTAGCGGTGGTTGAGCAGTTCTTC. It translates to CASSPPGLAVVEQFF.

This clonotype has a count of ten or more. Here the CDR3 reads CASRKWDGEKLFF. CDR3 nucleotide sequence: TGTGCCAGCAGGAAGTGGGATGGTGAAAAACTGTTTTTT. The chain combines TRBV28 with TRBJ1-4; no clear D. Germline assignment: CDR1 MDHEN and CDR2 SYDVKM. The CDR3 has 13 amino acids. Trimming shortened V by 6 bases and J by 7 bases, and 12 bases separated the two germline ends.

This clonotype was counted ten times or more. CDR3: CASGRDSYEQYF. In DNA form, the CDR3 reads TGTGCCAGCGGTCGAGACTCCTACGAGCAGTACTTC. The chain joins TRBV11-1 to TRBJ2-7, with D unresolved. Per germline, CDR1 SGHAT and CDR2 FQDESV (reference sequence). The CDR3 totals 12 residues. V was cut by 8 bases and J by 0 bases, with 8 bases left in between. The variable domain in full, completed from reference TRBV11-1 and TRBJ2-7, reads EAEVAQSPRYKITEKSQAVAFWCDPISGHATLYWYRQILGQGPELLVQFQDESVVDDSQLPKDRFSAERLKGVDSTLKIQPAELGDSAMYLCASGRDSYEQYFGPGTRLTVT.

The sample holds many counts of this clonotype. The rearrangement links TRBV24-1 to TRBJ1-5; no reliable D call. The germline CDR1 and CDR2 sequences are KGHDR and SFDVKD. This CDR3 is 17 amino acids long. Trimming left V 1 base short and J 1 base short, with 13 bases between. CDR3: CATSDLLGNWSNQPQHF. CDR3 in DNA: TGTGCCACCAGTGATTTATTAGGCAATTGGAGCAATCAGCCCCAGCATTTT.

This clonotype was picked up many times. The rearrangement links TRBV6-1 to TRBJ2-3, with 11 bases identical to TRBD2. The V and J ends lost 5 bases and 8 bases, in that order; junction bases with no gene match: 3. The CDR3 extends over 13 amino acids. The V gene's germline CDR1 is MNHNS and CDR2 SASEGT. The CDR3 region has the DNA TGTGCCAGCAGTCTCGGACTAGCGGGTACGCAGTATTTT. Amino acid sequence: CASSLGLAGTQYF.

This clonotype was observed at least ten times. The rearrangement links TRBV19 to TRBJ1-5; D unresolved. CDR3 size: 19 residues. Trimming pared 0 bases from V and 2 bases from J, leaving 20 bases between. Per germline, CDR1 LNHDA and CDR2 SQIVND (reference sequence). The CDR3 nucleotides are TGTGCCAGTAGTATAGAGGGAGCACACTCTCATAGGGGCAATCAGCCCCAGCATTTT. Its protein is CASSIEGAHSHRGNQPQHF.

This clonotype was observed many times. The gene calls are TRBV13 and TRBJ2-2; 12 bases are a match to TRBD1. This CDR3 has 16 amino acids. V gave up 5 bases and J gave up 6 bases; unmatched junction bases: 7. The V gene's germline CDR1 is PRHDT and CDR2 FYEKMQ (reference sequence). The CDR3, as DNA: TGTGCCAGCAGCCCCCCGGGACAGGGGGCGTCCGGGGAGCTGTTTTTT. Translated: CASSPPGQGASGELFF. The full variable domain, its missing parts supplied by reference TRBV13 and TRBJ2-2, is AAGVIQSPRHLIKEKRETATLKCYPIPRHDTVYWYQQGPGQDPQFLISFYEKMQSDKGSIPDRFSAQQFSDYHSELNMSSLELGDSALYFCASSPPGQGASGELFFGEGSRLTVL.

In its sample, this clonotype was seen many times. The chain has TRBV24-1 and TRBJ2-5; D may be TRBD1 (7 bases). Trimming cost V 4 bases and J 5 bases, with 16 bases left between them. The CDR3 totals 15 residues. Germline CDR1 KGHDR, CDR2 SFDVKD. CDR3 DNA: TGTGCCACCAGTGACTCTGGAGGGGGCGGTGAGACCCAGTACTTC. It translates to CATSDSGGGGETQYF.

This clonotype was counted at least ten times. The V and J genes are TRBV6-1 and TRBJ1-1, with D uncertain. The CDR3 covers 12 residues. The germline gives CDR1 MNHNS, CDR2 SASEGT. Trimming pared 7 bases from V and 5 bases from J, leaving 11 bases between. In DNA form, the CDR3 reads TGTGCCAGCAAGGACCCCGGGACTGAAGCTTTCTTT. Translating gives CASKDPGTEAFF.